This T cell receptor (beta chain) was sequenced during a study of spatial heterogeneity in lung cancer. Across the study: TCR and UMI combinations that were unique each appeared, on average, more than ten times in raw reads. Findings and caveats of the study: In blood, ubiquitous expanded tumor TCRs appeared more at resection than follow-up.

Time point reported: sample taken at primary tumor resection. Whole RNA obtained from tumor, nontumor lung or frozen PBMC underwent sequencing without sorting. Donors were over 70 untreated early-stage non-small cell lung cancer patients. The CDR3 contains 18 residues. The germline V and J ends were trimmed by 7 bases and 4 bases, with 29 bases remaining between them. CDR1 and CDR2 from the germline V gene are MDHEN and SYDVKM. Via MiXCR, TCRdb re-called the 5' RACE reads, giving one row per CDR3 protein. The sample lists 23,000 or so distinct CDR3 sequences, about 5.1% occurring once. There are many counts of this clonotype. The antigen is not known.

This specimen consisted of PBMCs, obtained at surgery. J is TRBJ2-7 and V is TRBV28, with D perhaps being TRBD1 or TRBD2 (5 bases each). The clonotype originates from a male donor with early-stage non-small cell lung cancer. CDR3: CASKFSRRAKRGDYEQYF. CDR3 DNA sequence: TGTGCCAGCAAGTTTTCCCGCCGTGCCAAGAGGGGTGATTACGAGCAGTACTTC. Full variable domain (rest looked up from reference TRBV28 and TRBJ2-7): DVKVTQSSRYLVKRTGEKVFLECVQDMDHENMFWYRQDPGLGLRLIYFSYDVKMKEKGDIPEGYSVSREKKERFSLILESASTNQTSMYLCASKFSRRAKRGDYEQYFGPGTRLTVT.